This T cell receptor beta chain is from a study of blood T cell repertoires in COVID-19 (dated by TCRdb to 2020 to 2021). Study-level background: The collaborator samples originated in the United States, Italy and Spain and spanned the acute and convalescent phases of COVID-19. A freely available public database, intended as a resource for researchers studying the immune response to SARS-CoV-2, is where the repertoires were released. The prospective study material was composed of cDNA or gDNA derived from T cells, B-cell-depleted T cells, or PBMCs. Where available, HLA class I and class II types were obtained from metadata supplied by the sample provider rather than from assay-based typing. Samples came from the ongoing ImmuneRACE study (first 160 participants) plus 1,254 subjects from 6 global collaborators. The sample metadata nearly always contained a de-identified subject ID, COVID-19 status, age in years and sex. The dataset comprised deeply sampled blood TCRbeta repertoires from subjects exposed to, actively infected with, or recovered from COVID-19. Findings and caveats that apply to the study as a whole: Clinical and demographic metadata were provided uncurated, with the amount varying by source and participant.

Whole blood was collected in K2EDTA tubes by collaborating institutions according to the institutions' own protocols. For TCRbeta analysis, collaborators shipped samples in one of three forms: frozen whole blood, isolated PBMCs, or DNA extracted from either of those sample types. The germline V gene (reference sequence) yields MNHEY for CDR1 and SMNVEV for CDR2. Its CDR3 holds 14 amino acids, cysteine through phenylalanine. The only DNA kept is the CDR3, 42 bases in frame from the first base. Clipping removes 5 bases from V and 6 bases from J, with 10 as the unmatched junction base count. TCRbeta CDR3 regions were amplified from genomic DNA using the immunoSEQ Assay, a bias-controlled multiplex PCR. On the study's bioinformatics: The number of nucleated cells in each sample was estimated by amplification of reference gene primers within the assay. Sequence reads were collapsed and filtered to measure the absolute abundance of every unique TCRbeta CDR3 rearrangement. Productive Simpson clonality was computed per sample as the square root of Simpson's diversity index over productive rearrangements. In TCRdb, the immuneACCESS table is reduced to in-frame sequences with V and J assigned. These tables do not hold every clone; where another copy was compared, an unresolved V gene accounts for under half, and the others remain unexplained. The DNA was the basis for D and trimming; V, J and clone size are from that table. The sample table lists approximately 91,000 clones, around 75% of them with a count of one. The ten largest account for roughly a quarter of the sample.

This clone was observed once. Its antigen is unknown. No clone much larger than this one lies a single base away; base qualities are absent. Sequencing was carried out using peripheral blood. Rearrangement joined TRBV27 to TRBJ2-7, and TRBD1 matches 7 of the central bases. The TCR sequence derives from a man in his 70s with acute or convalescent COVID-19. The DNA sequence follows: TGTGCCAGCAGTCAACGACAGGGCTGGGGCGAGCAGTACTTC. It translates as CASSQRQGWGEQYF.